This T cell receptor beta chain derives from a study of blood T cell repertoires in COVID-19. This clone was detected only a few times. Germline V gives CDR1 MGHRA, CDR2 YSYEKL. This CDR3 has 15 amino acids. The V gene end was trimmed by 5 bases and the J gene end by 8 bases; junction bases not matched to a gene: 8. Profiling relied on immunoSEQ multiplex PCR, and the TCRdb table lists in-frame clones only, not all of them. The table lists 500,000 to 600,000 clones, about 89% of them singletons, with 7.8% in the top ten. The sample consisted of peripheral blood. The sequence derives from a woman in her forties or fifties with COVID-19, enrolled during active disease. The rearrangement uses TRBV4-1 and TRBJ1-6, with TRBD1 matching over 8 bases. In DNA form, the CDR3 reads TGCGCCAGCAGCGCAGGTACAGGGGGGGATTCACCCCTCCACTTT. It translates to CASSAGTGGDSPLHF.